This entry lists 29 T cell receptor beta chains sequenced from one sample in a study of T cells and copy number aberrations in small-cell lung cancer. Repertoires were generated with immunoSEQ multiplex PCR, while TCRdb's copy carries only in-frame clones and drops some. The sample gives approximately 500 clones, 90% to 97% of which show up once; 2.8% is in the top ten. The sequencing sample was made of tumor tissue. These receptors were collected from a man aged 45-65 years with small cell lung cancer.

This chain connects TRBV11-2 to TRBJ2-1, with D possibly being TRBD2 (7 bases). The length of the CDR3 is 13 residues. The ends were cut back, 1 base at V and 8 bases at J, with 9 bases in the middle. Germline loops: CDR1 SGHAT, CDR2 FQNNGV. Written as DNA, the CDR3 is TGTGCCAGCAGCTTAGTAGGGGGGGATGAGCAGTTCTTC. Residues: CASSLVGGDEQFF.

V usage is TRBV7-9 and J usage is TRBJ1-2; TRBD1 might be the D (6 bases). The CDR3 covers 15 residues. Germline CDR1 and CDR2: SEHNR and FQNEAQ (reference sequence). V dropped 0 bases and J dropped 8 bases, with 16 bases sitting between them. CDR3 in amino acids: CASSLAQQGIYGYTF. CDR3 bases: TGTGCCAGCAGCTTAGCGCAACAGGGAATTTACGGCTACACCTTC.

The V and J genes are TRBV11-2 and TRBJ2-1; 12 nucleotides agree with TRBD2. Germline CDR1 reads SGHAT; CDR2 reads FQNNGV. This CDR3 contains 15 residues. Losses at the gene ends were 5 bases for V and 7 bases for J; bases not matched to a gene: 6. CDR3: CASSRTSGKGNEQFF. CDR3 DNA: TGTGCCAGCAGCCGGACTAGCGGGAAGGGGAATGAGCAGTTCTTC.

The rearrangement uses TRBV18 and TRBJ1-1; D perhaps matches TRBD1 (6 bases). The V end was cut by 0 bases, the J end by 1 base, with 12 bases between. Germline loops: CDR1 KGHSH, CDR2 LQKENI. CDR3 size: 16 residues. The CDR3 DNA is TGTGCCAGCTCACCACCGCTCCAGGGGCAGAACACTGAAGCTTTCTTT. Translated, it gives CASSPPLQGQNTEAFF.

The V gene is TRBV7-9, the J gene TRBJ2-1; 8 bases fit TRBD1. CDR1 and CDR2 from the germline V gene are SEHNR and FQNEAQ (reference sequence). Trimming at V came to 9 bases and at J to 8 bases, leaving 15 bases not matched to a gene. The CDR3 totals 15 residues. Here the CDR3 DNA reads TGTGCCAGTAAACATGGGCAGGGGGCGATCTATGAGCAGTTCTTC. Translating it yields CASKHGQGAIYEQFF.

This clone was detected only a few times. The V and J genes are TRBV7-2 and TRBJ1-5; unclear D gene. With 5 bases removed from V and 5 bases from J, the gap between germline ends came to 19 bases. This CDR3 is 16 amino acids long. Germline V CDR1 and CDR2: SGHTA, FQGNSA. The CDR3 DNA sequence: TGTGCCAGCAGCCAGCAAGTCGGGGTAGAGGATCAGCCCCAGCATTTT. It is translated as CASSQQVGVEDQPQHF.

The chain has TRBV5-5 and TRBJ2-4, with D perhaps TRBD1 or TRBD2 (5 bases each). The CDR3 is 14 amino acids. From germline, CDR1 is SGHKS and CDR2 YYEKEE (reference sequence). V was trimmed by 3 bases and J by 8 bases, leaving 15 bases between them. This CDR3 is CASSWDGDSDIQYF. In DNA form, the CDR3 reads TGTGCCAGCAGCTGGGACGGGGATAGTGACATTCAGTACTTC.

J is TRBJ2-1 and V is TRBV18; D is unclear. Trimming left V 2 bases short and J 2 bases short, with 10 bases between. This CDR3 has 15 amino acids. CDR1 and CDR2 from the germline V gene are KGHSH and LQKENI. CDR3 in amino acids: CASSPARSAYNEQFF. The DNA for the CDR3 is TGTGCCAGCTCACCAGCCCGGTCAGCCTACAATGAGCAGTTCTTC.

J is TRBJ2-1 and V is TRBV9, with D hard to call. V was cut by 0 bases and J by 0 bases, with 7 bases left in between. The CDR3 extends over 15 amino acids. CDR1 and CDR2 (germline): SGDLS, YYNGEE. CDR3 sequence (DNA): TGTGCCAGCAGCGTAGACACCAGCTCCTACAATGAGCAGTTCTTC. Its translation: CASSVDTSSYNEQFF.

A word on this clone: Germline is not matched at one junction end, which may reflect a read error. The chain combines TRBV19 with TRBJ2-1, with a possible D match to TRBD1 (5 bases). Germline V gene sequence: CDR1 LNHDA, CDR2 SQIVND (reference sequence). This CDR3 has 15 amino acids. The CDR3 bases are TGTGCTAGTAGCCGCCCGGACAACCTTTACAATGAGCAGTTCTTC. Protein sequence: CASSRPDNLYNEQFF.

The V and J genes are TRBV7-6 and TRBJ2-1; weak D call: TRBD1 (5 bases). Germline values: CDR1 SGHVS, CDR2 FNYEAQ. This CDR3 contains 15 residues. V lost 5 bases to trimming and J lost 0 bases, with 11 bases between them. CDR3 residues: CASSQTVSSYNEQFF. CDR3 nucleotides: TGTGCCAGCAGCCAGACAGTCAGCTCCTACAATGAGCAGTTCTTC. Full variable domain (remainder filled in from reference TRBV7-6 and TRBJ2-1): GAGVSQSPRYKVTKRGQDVALRCDPISGHVSLYWYRQALGQGPEFLTYFNYEAQQDKSGLPNDRFSAERPEGSISTLTIQRTEQRDSAMYRCASSQTVSSYNEQFFGPGTRLTVL.

Written as DNA, the CDR3 is TGTGCCAGTAGCGAATGGATCCCGAAGCCTGAAGCTTTCTTT. It translates to CASSEWIPKPEAFF. The chain has TRBV19 and TRBJ1-1; D is unclear. V was shortened by 6 bases and J by 6 bases, with 17 bases between the two germline ends. CDR3 length: 14 residues. Germline V gene sequence: CDR1 LNHDA, CDR2 SQIVND (reference sequence).

This clone was found once. The genes are TRBV7-9 and TRBJ2-2, with 9 bases that match TRBD1. V dropped 6 bases and J dropped 6; count of bases not matched to a gene: 8. Germline V gives CDR1 SEHNR, CDR2 FQNEAQ (reference sequence). The CDR3 loop spans 15 amino acids. The CDR3 here is CASRQGDRVAGELFF. CDR3 DNA: TGTGCCAGCAGGCAAGGGGACAGGGTCGCCGGGGAGCTGTTTTTT.

This chain links TRBV7-2 with TRBJ2-7; 11 nucleotides line up with TRBD2. Germline trimming cut 6 bases from V and 3 bases from J; bases unmatched to any gene: 4. The germline gives CDR1 SGHTA, CDR2 FQGNSA. The length of the CDR3 is 14 residues. CDR3 sequence: CASRSSGGSYEQYF. The CDR3 nucleotides are TGTGCCAGCAGGTCTAGCGGGGGGAGCTACGAGCAGTACTTC.

This clone was seen just once. The chain couples TRBV2 to TRBJ2-6; D not resolved. CDR1 and CDR2 from the germline V gene are SNHLY and FYNNEI. CDR3 length: 16 amino acids. Deletions cut 8 bases from V and 0 bases from J, with 14 bases between. The CDR3 loop is CASGRRAPSGANVLTF. The CDR3 DNA reads as TGTGCCAGCGGCCGTAGAGCCCCCTCTGGGGCCAACGTCCTGACTTTC.

This clone appeared once. This rearrangement joins TRBV18 to TRBJ1-3; D not certain. The germline V gene encodes CDR1 KGHSH and CDR2 LQKENI. V gave up 1 base and J gave up 6 bases, with 13 bases separating them. The CDR3 runs to 15 residues. The CDR3 spells CASSPLPLRENTIYF. The CDR3 DNA sequence: TGTGCCAGCTCACCACTCCCTCTGCGTGAAAACACCATATATTTT.

The chain recombines TRBV30 with TRBJ1-2; no definite D call. Looked up from germline, CDR1 is GTSNPN and CDR2 is SVGIG (reference sequence). V was shortened by 0 bases and J by 4 bases, with 15 bases between the two germline ends. The CDR3 runs 15 residues. CDR3 DNA sequence: TGTGCCTGGAGTGTACGAGACGCTAGACTCTATGGCTACACCTTC. Translating it yields CAWSVRDARLYGYTF.

This chain connects TRBV30 to TRBJ1-2; D is uncertain. CDR3 length: 15 residues. Trimming shortened V by 4 bases and J by 6 bases, and 21 bases separated the two germline ends. CDR1 and CDR2 (germline): GTSNPN, SVGIG (reference sequence). CDR3 loop: CAWNLPRKPFHGYTF. The CDR3 coding sequence is TGTGCCTGGAACTTGCCCCGGAAACCTTTTCATGGCTACACCTTC.

This chain connects TRBV6-1 to TRBJ2-5; TRBD2 matches at 8 bases. Germline V gene lookup returns CDR1 MNHNS and CDR2 SASEGT. This CDR3 is built from 14 residues. The V segment lost 4 bases and the J segment 5 bases; nucleotides outside the gene matches: 6. The CDR3 nucleotides read TGTGCCAGCAGTGGAGCGGGAGTGGGGGAGACCCAGTACTTC. Its protein product is CASSGAGVGETQYF.

The chain links TRBV10-3 to TRBJ1-1, with D unclear. This CDR3 comprises 12 residues. The germline V gene encodes CDR1 ENHRY and CDR2 SYGVKD. V lost 3 bases and J lost 4, with 6 bases in between. The CDR3 DNA reads as TGTGCCATCAGTGACCGGGGCACTGAAGCTTTCTTT. It codes for CAISDRGTEAFF.

The chain's CDR3 is CASRGTLAGLVFF. CDR3 DNA: TGTGCCAGCAGGGGGACACTAGCGGGCCTCGTCTTCTTC. The chain has TRBV25-1 and TRBJ2-1, with 9 bases lining up with TRBD2. The CDR3 loop spans 13 amino acids. Per germline, CDR1 MGHDK and CDR2 SYGVNS. V shed 6 bases, J shed 16 bases, and the junction held 13 bases outside the gene matches.

This clone has just one count. V is TRBV7-9 and J is TRBJ1-4; D perhaps matches TRBD1 (5 bases). In germline, CDR1 is SEHNR, CDR2 FQNEAQ (reference sequence). The CDR3 contains 18 residues. The V gene lost 0 bases and the J gene lost 0 bases, with 14 bases spanning the gap. This CDR3 is CASSLAGTLTTTNEKLFF. In DNA form, the CDR3 reads TGTGCCAGCAGCTTAGCCGGGACGCTCACTACAACTAATGAAAAACTGTTTTTT.

The chain couples TRBV9 to TRBJ2-7, with 7 bases fitting TRBD2. The V gene's germline CDR1 is SGDLS and CDR2 YYNGEE. With 3 bases clipped from V and 3 bases from J, the junction kept 6 bases outside the gene matches. The CDR3 extends over 14 amino acids. CDR3 sequence: CASSGDGEGYEQYF. The CDR3 region has the DNA TGTGCCAGCAGCGGGGACGGGGAGGGCTACGAGCAGTACTTC.

This rearrangement joins TRBV30 to TRBJ2-2; D might be TRBD1 (6 bases). V lost 0 bases and J 6 bases, leaving 14 bases between the germline ends. This CDR3 spans 15 amino acids. In germline, CDR1 is GTSNPN, CDR2 SVGIG (reference sequence). The CDR3 is CAWSVRRGFAGELFF. The CDR3 DNA follows: TGTGCCTGGAGTGTACGCAGGGGCTTTGCCGGGGAGCTGTTTTTT.

The chain links TRBV7-9 to TRBJ2-2; maybe TRBD2 (6 bases). The germline V and J ends were trimmed by 7 bases and 0 bases, with 15 bases remaining between them. This CDR3 spans 16 amino acids. CDR1 and CDR2 (germline): SEHNR, FQNEAQ (reference sequence). In nucleotides, the CDR3 is TGTGCCAGCACACTATTCGGCGGGGCGAACACCGGGGAGCTGTTTTTT. Its protein is CASTLFGGANTGELFF. Based on the CDR3 plus reference TRBV7-9 and TRBJ2-2, the full variable domain is DTGVSQNPRHKITKRGQNVTFRCDPISEHNRLYWYRQTLGQGPEFLTYFQNEAQLEKSRLLSDRFSAERPKGSFSTLEIQRTEQGDSAMYLCASTLFGGANTGELFFGEGSRLTVL.

V gene TRBV19 combines with J gene TRBJ2-5; perhaps D is TRBD1 or TRBD2 (5 bases each). There are 14 residues in the CDR3. Germline assignment: CDR1 LNHDA and CDR2 SQIVND (reference sequence). The V end was cut by 4 bases, the J end by 6 bases, with 15 bases between. The CDR3 region has the DNA TGTGCCAGTAGTACACAGGCCGCGGGTAAGACCCAGTACTTC. This translates into CASSTQAAGKTQYF. Complete variable domain (other parts from reference TRBV19 and TRBJ2-5): DGGITQSPKYLFRKEGQNVTLSCEQNLNHDAMYWYRQDPGQGLRLIYYSQIVNDFQKGDIAEGYSVSREKKESFPLTVTSAQKNPTAFYLCASSTQAAGKTQYFGPGTRLLVL.

This chain uses TRBV6-6 with TRBJ2-1; a possible D gene is TRBD1 (6 bases). The CDR3 has 11 residues. Looked up from germline, CDR1 is MNHNY and CDR2 is SVGAGI (reference sequence). Deletions cut 8 bases from V and 6 bases from J, with 8 bases between. DNA of the CDR3: TGTGCCAGCGAGGGGGTCAATGAGCAGTTCTTC. Translated: CASEGVNEQFF.

This rearrangement joins TRBV7-3 to TRBJ2-1; D is unresolved. Trimming took 1 base from V and 5 from J, leaving 6 bases between them. Germline lookup yields CDR1 SGHTA and CDR2 FQGTGA. The CDR3 loop spans 13 amino acids. CDR3 sequence: CASSLRPDNEQFF. CDR3 bases: TGTGCCAGCAGCTTAAGGCCCGACAATGAGCAGTTCTTC.

The rearrangement links TRBV6-1 to TRBJ2-3; no firm D call. The V and J ends lost 4 bases and 6 bases respectively, with 8 bases between them. CDR3 length: 12 amino acids. Germline V lookup: CDR1 MNHNS, CDR2 SASEGT. In nucleotides, the CDR3 is TGTGCCAGCAGTGTCTCTTACGATACGCAGTATTTT. Translation: CASSVSYDTQYF.